This T cell receptor (beta chain) came from a study of cytomegalovirus exposure and HLA in healthy donors. PCR used 60 Vbeta primers and 13 Jbeta primers. Using immunoSEQ multiplex PCR, the repertoire was profiled, and TCRdb retains in-frame clones only, with some absent. The data hold about 98,000 clones, with about four fifths observed a single time. V was pared by 5 bases and J by 4 bases, with 17 bases between. Germline assignment: CDR1 MNHEY and CDR2 SMNVEV (reference sequence). This CDR3 is built from 16 residues. The sequence derives from a female donor in good health and CMV-seropositive. Sequencing input: PBMCs. The chain combines TRBV27 with TRBJ2-2; maybe TRBD2 (5 bases). CDR3 region: CASSLRKGVGTGELFF. The CDR3, as DNA: TGTGCCAGCAGTCTTAGAAAGGGAGTAGGCACCGGGGAGCTGTTTTTT.